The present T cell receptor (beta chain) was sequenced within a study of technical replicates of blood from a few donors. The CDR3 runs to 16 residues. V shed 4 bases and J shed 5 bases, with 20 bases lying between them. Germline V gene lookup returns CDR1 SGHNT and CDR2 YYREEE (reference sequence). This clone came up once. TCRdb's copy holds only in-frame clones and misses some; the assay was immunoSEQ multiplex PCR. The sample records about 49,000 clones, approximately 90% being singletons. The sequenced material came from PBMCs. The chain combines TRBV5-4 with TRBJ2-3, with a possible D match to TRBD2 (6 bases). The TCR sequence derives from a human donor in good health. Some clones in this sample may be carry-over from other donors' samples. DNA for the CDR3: TGTGCCAGCAGCCTACCCTCCCCGGGGAGGAGAGATACGCAGTATTTT. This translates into CASSLPSPGRRDTQYF.